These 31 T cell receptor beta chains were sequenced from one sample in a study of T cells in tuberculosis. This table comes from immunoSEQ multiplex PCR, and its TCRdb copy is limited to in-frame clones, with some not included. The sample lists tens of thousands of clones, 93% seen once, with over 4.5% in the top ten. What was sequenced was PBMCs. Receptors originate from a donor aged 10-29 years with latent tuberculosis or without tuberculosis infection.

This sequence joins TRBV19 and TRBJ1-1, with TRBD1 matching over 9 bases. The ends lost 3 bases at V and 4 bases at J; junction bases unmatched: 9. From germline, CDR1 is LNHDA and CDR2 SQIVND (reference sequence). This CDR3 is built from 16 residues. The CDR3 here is CASSMVTGGGSTEAFF. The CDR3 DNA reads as TGTGCCAGTAGTATGGTCACAGGGGGCGGCAGCACTGAAGCTTTCTTT.

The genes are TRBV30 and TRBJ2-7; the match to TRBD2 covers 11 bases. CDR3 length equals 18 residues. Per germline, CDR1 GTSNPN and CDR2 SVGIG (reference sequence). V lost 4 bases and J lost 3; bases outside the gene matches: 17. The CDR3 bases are TGTGCCTGGATCTTACCCTTTCGACTAGCGGGGAAACTCTACGAGCAGTACTTC. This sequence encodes CAWILPFRLAGKLYEQYF.

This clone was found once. CDR3 protein: CASSFRLGPRVGYTF. For the CDR3, the DNA is TGTGCCAGCAGTTTTAGGCTTGGGCCCAGGGTTGGCTACACCTTC. The V call is TRBV28, the J call TRBJ1-2, with D possibly matching TRBD1 (5 bases). Trimming took off 3 bases at V and 7 bases at J, with 18 bases between the two ends. Germline lookup yields CDR1 MDHEN and CDR2 SYDVKM. The CDR3 is 15 residues long.

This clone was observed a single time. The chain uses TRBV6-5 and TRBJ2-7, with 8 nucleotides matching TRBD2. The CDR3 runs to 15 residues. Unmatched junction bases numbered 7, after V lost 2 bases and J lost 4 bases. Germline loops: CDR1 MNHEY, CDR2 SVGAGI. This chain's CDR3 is CASSYAGGDRYEQYF. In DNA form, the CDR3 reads TGTGCCAGCAGTTACGCCGGGGGGGATAGATACGAGCAGTACTTC.

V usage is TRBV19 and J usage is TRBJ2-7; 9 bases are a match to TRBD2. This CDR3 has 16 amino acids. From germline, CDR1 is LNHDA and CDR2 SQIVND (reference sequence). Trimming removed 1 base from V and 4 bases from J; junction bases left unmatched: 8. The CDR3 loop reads CASSIGPAGGSYEQYF. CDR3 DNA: TGTGCCAGTAGTATAGGTCCAGCGGGGGGCTCATACGAGCAGTACTTC.

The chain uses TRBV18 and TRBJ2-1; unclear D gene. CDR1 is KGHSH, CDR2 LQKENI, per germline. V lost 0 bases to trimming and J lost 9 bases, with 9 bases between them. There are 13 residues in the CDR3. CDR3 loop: CASSPPLVSEQFF. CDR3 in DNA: TGTGCCAGCTCACCACCCTTAGTGAGTGAGCAGTTCTTC.

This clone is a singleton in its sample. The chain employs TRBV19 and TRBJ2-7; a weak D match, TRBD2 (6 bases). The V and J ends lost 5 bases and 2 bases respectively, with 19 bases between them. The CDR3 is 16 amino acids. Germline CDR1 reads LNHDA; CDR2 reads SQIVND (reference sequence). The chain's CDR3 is CASSWRGGSVAYEQYF. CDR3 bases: TGTGCCAGTAGTTGGCGGGGAGGTAGTGTAGCCTACGAGCAGTACTTC.

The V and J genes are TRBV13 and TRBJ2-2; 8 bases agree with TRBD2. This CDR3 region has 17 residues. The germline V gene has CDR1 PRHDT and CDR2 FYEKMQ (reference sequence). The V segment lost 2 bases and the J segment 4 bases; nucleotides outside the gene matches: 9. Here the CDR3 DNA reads TGTGCCAGCAGCTTATCAGCGGGAGTTTTTGGCACCGGGGAGCTGTTTTTT. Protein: CASSLSAGVFGTGELFF.

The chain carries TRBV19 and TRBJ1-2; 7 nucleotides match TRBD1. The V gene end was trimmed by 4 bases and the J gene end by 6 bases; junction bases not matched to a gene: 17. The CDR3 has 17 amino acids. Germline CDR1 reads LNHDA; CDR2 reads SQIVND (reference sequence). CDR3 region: CASSKPRTQTGRDGYTF. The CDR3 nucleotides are TGTGCCAGTAGTAAGCCTCGAACGCAGACAGGGCGAGATGGCTACACCTTC.

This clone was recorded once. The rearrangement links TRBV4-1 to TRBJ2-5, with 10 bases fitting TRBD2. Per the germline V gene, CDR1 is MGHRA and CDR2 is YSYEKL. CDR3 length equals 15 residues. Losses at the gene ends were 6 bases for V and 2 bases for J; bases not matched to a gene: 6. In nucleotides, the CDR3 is TGCGCCAGCAGTAAAGCGGGAGGGCCTCAAGAGACCCAGTACTTC. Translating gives CASSKAGGPQETQYF.

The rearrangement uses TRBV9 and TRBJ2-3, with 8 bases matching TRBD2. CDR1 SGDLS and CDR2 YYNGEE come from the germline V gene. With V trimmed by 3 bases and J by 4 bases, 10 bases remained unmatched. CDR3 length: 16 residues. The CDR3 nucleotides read TGTGCCAGCAGCGGGACCGGGGGGGCCGGGGCAGATACGCAGTATTTT. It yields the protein CASSGTGGAGADTQYF.

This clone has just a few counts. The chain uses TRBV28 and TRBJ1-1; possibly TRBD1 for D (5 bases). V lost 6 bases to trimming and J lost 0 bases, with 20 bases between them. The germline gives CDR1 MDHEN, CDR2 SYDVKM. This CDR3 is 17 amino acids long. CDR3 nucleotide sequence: TGTGCCAGCAGAAACCCATTGGGGGGGGGTTTGAACACTGAAGCTTTCTTT. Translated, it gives CASRNPLGGGLNTEAFF. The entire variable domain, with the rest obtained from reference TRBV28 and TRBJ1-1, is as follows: DVKVTQSSRYLVKRTGEKVFLECVQDMDHENMFWYRQDPGLGLRLIYFSYDVKMKEKGDIPEGYSVSREKKERFSLILESASTNQTSMYLCASRNPLGGGLNTEAFFGQGTRLTVV.

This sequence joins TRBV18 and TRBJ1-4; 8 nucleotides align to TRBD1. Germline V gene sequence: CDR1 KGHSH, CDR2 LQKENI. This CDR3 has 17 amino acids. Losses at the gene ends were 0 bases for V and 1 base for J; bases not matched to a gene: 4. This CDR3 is CASSPPRDRRTNEKLFF. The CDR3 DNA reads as TGTGCCAGCTCACCACCTAGGGACAGGAGAACTAATGAAAAACTGTTTTTT.

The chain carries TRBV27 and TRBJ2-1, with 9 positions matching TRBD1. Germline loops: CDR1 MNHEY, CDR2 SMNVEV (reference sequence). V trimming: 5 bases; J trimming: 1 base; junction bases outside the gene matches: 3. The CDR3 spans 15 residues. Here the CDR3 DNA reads TGTGCCAGCAGTCTAGGGACAGGGTCCTACAATGAGCAGTTCTTC. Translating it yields CASSLGTGSYNEQFF.

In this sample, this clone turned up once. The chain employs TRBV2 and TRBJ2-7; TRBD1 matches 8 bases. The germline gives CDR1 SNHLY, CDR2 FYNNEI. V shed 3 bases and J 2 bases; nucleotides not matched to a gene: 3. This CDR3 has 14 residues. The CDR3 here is CASSDQGAAYEQYF. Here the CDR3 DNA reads TGTGCCAGCAGTGATCAGGGGGCCGCCTACGAGCAGTACTTC.

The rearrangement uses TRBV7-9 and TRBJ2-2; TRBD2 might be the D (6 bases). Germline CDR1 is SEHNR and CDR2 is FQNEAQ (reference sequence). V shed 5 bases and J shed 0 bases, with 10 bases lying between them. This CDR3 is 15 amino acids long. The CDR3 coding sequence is TGTGCCAGCAGCCCCCGGGGGTCGAACACCGGGGAGCTGTTTTTT. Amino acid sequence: CASSPRGSNTGELFF.

Written as DNA, the CDR3 is TGTGCCAGCAGTAGCCTTAGGACAAGGGGTGGTTTCTTT. It encodes CASSSLRTRGGFF. This chain connects TRBV28 to TRBJ1-1, with D possibly TRBD1 on 5 matching bases. The ends were cut back, 5 bases at V and 13 bases at J, with 20 bases in the middle. CDR3 length: 13 residues. Germline values: CDR1 MDHEN, CDR2 SYDVKM.

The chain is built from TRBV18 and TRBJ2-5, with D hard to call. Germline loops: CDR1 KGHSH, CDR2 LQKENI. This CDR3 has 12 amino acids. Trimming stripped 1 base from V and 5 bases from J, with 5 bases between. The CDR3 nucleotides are TGTGCCAGCTCACCACGGAGCGAGACCCAGTACTTC. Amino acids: CASSPRSETQYF.

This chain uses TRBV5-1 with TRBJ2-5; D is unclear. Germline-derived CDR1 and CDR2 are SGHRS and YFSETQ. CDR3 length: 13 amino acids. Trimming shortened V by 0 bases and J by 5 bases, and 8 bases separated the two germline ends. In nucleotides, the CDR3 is TGCGCCAGCAGCTTGGAATTTATGGAGACCCAGTACTTC. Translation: CASSLEFMETQYF.

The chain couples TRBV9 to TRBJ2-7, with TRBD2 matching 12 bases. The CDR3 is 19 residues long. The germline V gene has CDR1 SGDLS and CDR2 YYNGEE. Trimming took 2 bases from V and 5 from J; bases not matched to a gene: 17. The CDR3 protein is CASSVSSGLAGTPGDEQYF. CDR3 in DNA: TGTGCCAGCAGCGTGTCATCAGGACTAGCGGGGACCCCCGGGGACGAGCAGTACTTC. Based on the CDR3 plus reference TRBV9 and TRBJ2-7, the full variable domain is DSGVTQTPKHLITATGQRVTLRCSPRSGDLSVYWYQQSLDQGLQFLIQYYNGEERAKGNILERFSAQQFPDLHSELNLSSLELGDSALYFCASSVSSGLAGTPGDEQYFGPGTRLTVT.

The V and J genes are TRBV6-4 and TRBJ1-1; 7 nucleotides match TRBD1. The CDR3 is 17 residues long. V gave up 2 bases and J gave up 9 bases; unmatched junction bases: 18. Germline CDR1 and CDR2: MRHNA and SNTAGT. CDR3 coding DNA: TGTGCCAGCAGTGACCCGAAAGGGGGCATCCCACCCTATCAAGCTTTCTTT. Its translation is CASSDPKGGIPPYQAFF.

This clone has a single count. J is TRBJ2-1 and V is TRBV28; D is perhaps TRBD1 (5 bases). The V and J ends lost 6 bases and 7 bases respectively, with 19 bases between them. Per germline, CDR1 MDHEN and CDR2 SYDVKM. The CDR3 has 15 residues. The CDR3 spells CASSILGRVGNEQFF. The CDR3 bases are TGTGCCAGCAGCATCCTAGGCAGGGTGGGGAATGAGCAGTTCTTC. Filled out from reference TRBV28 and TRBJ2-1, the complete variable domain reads DVKVTQSSRYLVKRTGEKVFLECVQDMDHENMFWYRQDPGLGLRLIYFSYDVKMKEKGDIPEGYSVSREKKERFSLILESASTNQTSMYLCASSILGRVGNEQFFGPGTRLTVL.

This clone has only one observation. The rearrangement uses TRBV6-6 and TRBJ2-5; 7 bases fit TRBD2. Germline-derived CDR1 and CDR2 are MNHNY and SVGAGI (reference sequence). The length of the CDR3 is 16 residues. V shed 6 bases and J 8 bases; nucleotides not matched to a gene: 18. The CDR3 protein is CASSPDGLAERSTQYF. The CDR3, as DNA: TGTGCCAGCAGCCCGGATGGGCTAGCGGAACGGAGTACCCAGTACTTC.

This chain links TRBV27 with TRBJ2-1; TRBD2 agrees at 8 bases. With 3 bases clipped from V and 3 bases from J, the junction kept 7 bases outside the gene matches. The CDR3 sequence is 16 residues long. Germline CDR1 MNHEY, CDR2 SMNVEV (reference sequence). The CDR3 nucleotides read TGTGCCAGCAGTTTCCGAGCGGGAGCAGGCTACAATGAGCAGTTCTTC. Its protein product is CASSFRAGAGYNEQFF.

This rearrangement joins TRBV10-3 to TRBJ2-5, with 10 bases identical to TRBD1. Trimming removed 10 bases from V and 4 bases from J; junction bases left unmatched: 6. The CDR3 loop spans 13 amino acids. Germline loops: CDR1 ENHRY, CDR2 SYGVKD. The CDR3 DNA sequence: TGTGCCACACTTGGACAGGGGGGAGAGACCCAGTACTTC. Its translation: CATLGQGGETQYF.

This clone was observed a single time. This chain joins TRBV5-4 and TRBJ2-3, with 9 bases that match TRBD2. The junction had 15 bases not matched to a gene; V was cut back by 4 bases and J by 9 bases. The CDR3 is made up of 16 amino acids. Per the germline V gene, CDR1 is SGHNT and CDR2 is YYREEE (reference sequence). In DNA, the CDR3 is TGTGCCAGCAGCCCCGGGGGAAAGCGGGGGGCCGGAACGCAGTATTTT. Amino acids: CASSPGGKRGAGTQYF.

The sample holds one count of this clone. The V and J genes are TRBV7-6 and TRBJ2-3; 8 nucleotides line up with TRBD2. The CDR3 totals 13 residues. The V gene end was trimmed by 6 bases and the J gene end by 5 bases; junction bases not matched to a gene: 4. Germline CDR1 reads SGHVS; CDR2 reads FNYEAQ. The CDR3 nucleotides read TGTGCCAGCAGTTGGGCGGGAGGAGATACGCAGTATTTT. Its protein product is CASSWAGGDTQYF. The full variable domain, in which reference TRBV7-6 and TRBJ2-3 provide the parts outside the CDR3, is GAGVSQSPRYKVTKRGQDVALRCDPISGHVSLYWYRQALGQGPEFLTYFNYEAQQDKSGLPNDRFSAERPEGSISTLTIQRTEQRDSAMYRCASSWAGGDTQYFGPGTRLTVL.

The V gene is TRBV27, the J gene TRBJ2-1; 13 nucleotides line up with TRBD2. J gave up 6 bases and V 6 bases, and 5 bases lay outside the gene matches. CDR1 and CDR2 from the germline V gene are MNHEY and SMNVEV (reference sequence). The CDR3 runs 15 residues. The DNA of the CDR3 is TGTGCCAGCAGAAAGGGACTAGCGGGAAGCAATGAGCAGTTCTTC. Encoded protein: CASRKGLAGSNEQFF.

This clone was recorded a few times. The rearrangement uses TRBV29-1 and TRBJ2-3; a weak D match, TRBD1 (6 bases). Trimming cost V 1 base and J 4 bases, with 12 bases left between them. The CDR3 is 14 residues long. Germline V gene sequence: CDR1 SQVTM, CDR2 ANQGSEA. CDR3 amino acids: CSVEGGKGADTQYF. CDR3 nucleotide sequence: TGCAGCGTTGAAGGGGGGAAGGGGGCAGATACGCAGTATTTT.

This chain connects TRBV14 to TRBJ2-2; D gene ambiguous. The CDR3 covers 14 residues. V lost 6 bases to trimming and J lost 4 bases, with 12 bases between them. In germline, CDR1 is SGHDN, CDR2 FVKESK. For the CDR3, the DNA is TGTGCCAGCAGTCGAGACGGGTCCACCGGGGAGCTGTTTTTT. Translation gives CASSRDGSTGELFF.

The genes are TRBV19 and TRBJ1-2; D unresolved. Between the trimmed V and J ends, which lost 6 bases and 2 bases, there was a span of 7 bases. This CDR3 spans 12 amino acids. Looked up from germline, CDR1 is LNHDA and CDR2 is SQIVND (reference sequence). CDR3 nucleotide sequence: TGTGCCAGTAGAATGACAAACTATGGCTACACCTTC. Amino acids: CASRMTNYGYTF.